This TCR beta chain originates from a study of T-cell memory formation after mild COVID-19. Study as a whole: TCR clustering was largely donor specific. Whole-study results and caveats: Contracting CD4+ clones were located mainly in CM and EM, and CD8+ clones in EMRA.

As for this clonotype: Its antigen is not identified.

Each CDR3 protein is one row after TCRdb ran MiXCR on the 5' RACE reads. The sample contains approximately 340,000 distinct CDR3 sequences, approximately 12% of which appear only once. The germline gives CDR1 KGHSH, CDR2 LQKENI. The V gene lost 1 base and the J gene lost 7 bases, with 8 bases spanning the gap. There are 13 residues in the CDR3. The receptor's source is a man aged 18-30 years who had mild COVID-19 (a few samples of this study predate the infection). Cell type and time point are not known. What was sequenced was PBMCs or a T cell subset sorted from them (not recorded which). The chain couples TRBV18 to TRBJ1-5; D possibly corresponds to TRBD1 (5 bases). CDR3 residues: CASSPQGRQPQHF. For the CDR3, the DNA is TGTGCCAGCTCACCACAGGGGAGGCAGCCCCAGCATTTT.